The 2 T cell receptor beta chains below all came from one sample that was sequenced in a study of STAT5B mutations in CD4+ large granular lymphocyte leukemia. The repertoire was sequenced with immunoSEQ multiplex PCR; TCRdb's copy has only in-frame clones and lacks some. The sample holds 30,000 or so clones, approximately 79% seen once. The material sequenced was CD4+ T cells from blood buffy coats. All receptors derive from a human donor in good health.

This sequence joins TRBV5-1 and TRBJ2-7; D is possibly TRBD1 or TRBD2 (6 bases each). Trimming took 4 bases from V and 2 from J, leaving 16 bases between them. Germline values: CDR1 SGHRS, CDR2 YFSETQ. The CDR3 extends over 15 amino acids. CDR3 sequence: CASSPRTGATYEQYF. DNA for the CDR3: TGCGCCAGCAGCCCGCGGACGGGGGCCACCTACGAGCAGTACTTC.

The chain joins TRBV10-2 to TRBJ1-5; tentative D call: TRBD1 (5 bases). The CDR3 extends over 15 amino acids. V was shortened by 4 bases and J by 2 bases, with 12 bases between the two germline ends. Germline CDR1 is WSHSY and CDR2 is SAAADI. CDR3: CASSGEGMGNQPQHF. The DNA of the CDR3 is TGCGCCAGCAGTGGCGAGGGGATGGGCAATCAGCCCCAGCATTTT.